This record looks at one TCR beta chain sequence and its context. Antigen: not known. The data belong to a study of PD-L1 blockade in urothelial cancer. Across the whole study: Bladder-origin urothelial cancer in males described twenty-five of the 29 patients. Findings and limits, study-wide: Tumor-associated clones in the blood of durable-benefit patients grew more at 3 weeks.

The study enrolled patients with locally advanced or metastatic urothelial carcinoma. The method was immunoSEQ multiplex PCR; TCRdb's version includes in-frame clones alone and lacks a portion of them. The sample holds approximately 32,000 clones, more than 65% seen once. CDR1 MNHEY and CDR2 SMNVEV come from the germline V gene (reference sequence). CDR3 length: 14 residues. V was shortened by 4 bases and J by 5 bases, with 15 bases between the two germline ends. Sequences were derived from PBMCs, sampled around atezolizumab (anti-PD-L1) treatment. This rearrangement joins TRBV27 to TRBJ2-7, with a possible D match to TRBD1 (5 bases). The sequence was collected from a man between 70 and 80 years old with urothelial cancer. The CDR3 DNA sequence: TGTGCCAGCAGTTCCCTCGCGGCAGGGAACGAGCAGTACTTC. Translation: CASSSLAAGNEQYF.